These 10 T cell receptor beta chains originate from one sample sequenced in a study of OX40 agonist ivuxolimab in advanced cancers. TCRdb keeps only in-frame clones here, not all; method: immunoSEQ multiplex PCR. The sample yields about 79,000 clones, under 85% seen once. The sample in question was CD4+ or CD8+ T cells sorted from blood, obtained in a trial of the OX40 agonist ivuxolimab. Source of these receptors: an adult with an advanced solid tumor such as melanoma, head and neck, liver or kidney cancer.

The rearrangement links TRBV11-2 to TRBJ1-1, with unresolved D. CDR3 length: 14 residues. Trimming shortened V by 3 bases and J by 5 bases, and 13 bases separated the two germline ends. Germline V gene data show CDR1 as SGHAT and CDR2 as FQNNGV. CDR3 coding DNA: TGTGCCAGCAGCTTTAAAGGTTTCAGTACTGAAGCTTTCTTT. As protein: CASSFKGFSTEAFF.

The chain uses TRBV2 and TRBJ2-5, with 10 bases identical to TRBD1. The tail of the sequence fits TRBJ2-7 better, so the J call may be wrong. Germline CDR1 and CDR2: SNHLY and FYNNEI. This CDR3 has 14 residues. The CDR3 is CASSEGDRGYEQYF. The DNA of the CDR3 is TGTGCCAGCAGTGAAGGGGACAGGGGCTACGAGCAGTACTTC.

The chain joins TRBV7-8 to TRBJ1-4, with 7 bases lining up with TRBD1. The CDR3 has 15 residues. CDR1 and CDR2 from the germline V gene are SGHVS and FQNEAQ. V was clipped by 3 bases and J by 7 bases; unmatched bases: 8. CDR3 in amino acids: CASSLFVRGAEKLFF. CDR3 coding DNA: TGTGCCAGCAGCTTGTTCGTCAGGGGGGCTGAAAAACTGTTTTTT.

A word on this clone: One end of the junction does not line up with germline, which may come from a read error. The chain couples TRBV11-2 to TRBJ2-1; D ambiguous. The length of the CDR3 is 15 residues. Germline V gene lookup returns CDR1 SGHAT and CDR2 FQNNGV. CDR3 region: CAGSPVSSSYNEQFF. The DNA of the CDR3 is TGTGCCGGCAGCCCGGTTAGTAGCTCCTACAATGAGCAGTTCTTC.

This chain links TRBV7-2 with TRBJ2-1; D unresolved. Germline CDR1 and CDR2: SGHTA and FQGNSA. The CDR3 length is 14 residues. V was pared by 3 bases and J by 1 base, with 7 bases between. In DNA form, the CDR3 reads TGTGCCAGCAGCTTTGGCGGATCCTACAATGAGCAGTTCTTC. This codes for CASSFGGSYNEQFF.

V gene TRBV6-5 combines with J gene TRBJ2-3; no reliable D call. V was cut by 7 bases and J by 3 bases, with 11 bases left in between. The CDR3 runs to 13 residues. Germline lookup yields CDR1 MNHEY and CDR2 SVGAGI. CDR3 in DNA: TGTGCCAGCAACTTTATAGGAACAGATACGCAGTATTTT. Its translation: CASNFIGTDTQYF.

The rearrangement links TRBV11-2 to TRBJ2-1; no reliable D call. CDR3 length equals 13 residues. Trimming took 5 bases from V and 9 from J, leaving 14 bases between them. Germline CDR1 reads SGHAT; CDR2 reads FQNNGV. CDR3 DNA: TGTGCCAGCAGCCTATTGTGGGGTAGTGAGCAGTTCTTC. It yields the protein CASSLLWGSEQFF.

The rearrangement uses TRBV4-3 and TRBJ1-2; D is undetermined. The CDR3 contains 15 residues. Per germline, CDR1 LGHNA and CDR2 YSLEER. V lost 1 base and J 6 bases, leaving 15 bases between the germline ends. The CDR3 loop is CASSQATGWSHGYTF. The DNA for the CDR3 is TGCGCCAGCAGCCAAGCTACTGGATGGAGCCATGGCTACACCTTC.

The chain recombines TRBV7-7 with TRBJ1-3; D is perhaps TRBD1 (5 bases). V lost 3 bases, J lost 3 bases, and 12 bases lay in between. Germline values: CDR1 SSHAT, CDR2 FNYEAQ (reference sequence). The CDR3 has 15 amino acids. The CDR3 DNA follows: TGTGCCAGCAGCTTGGCCGAGGGGCTTGGAAACACCATATATTTT. This translates into CASSLAEGLGNTIYF.

V is TRBV5-1 and J is TRBJ1-2, with 7 bases fitting TRBD1. With V trimmed by 4 bases and J by 4 bases, 13 bases remained unmatched. Germline V gene lookup returns CDR1 SGHRS and CDR2 YFSETQ. CDR3 length: 16 amino acids. CDR3 DNA sequence: TGCGCCAGCAGCACAGGACAGGTGTCCCCAACCTATGGCTACACCTTC. It encodes CASSTGQVSPTYGYTF.